A single sample gave rise to the 20 T cell receptor beta chains below, sequenced in a study of blood T cell repertoires in COVID-19. The repertoire was sequenced with immunoSEQ multiplex PCR; TCRdb's copy has only in-frame clones and lacks some. In the table there are roughly 300,000 clones, 85% of which are singletons. Sequencing was done on a sample of peripheral blood. The receptors shown here come from a human donor in a cohort sampled during active COVID-19.

The rearrangement uses TRBV7-2 and TRBJ1-5; D may be TRBD1 (5 bases). CDR1 and CDR2 from the germline V gene are SGHTA and FQGNSA. The CDR3 spans 15 residues. Trimming pared 3 bases from V and 0 bases from J, leaving 9 bases between. CDR3 in DNA: TGTGCCAGCAGCTTTGGACACACTAGCAATCAGCCCCAGCATTTT. Protein product: CASSFGHTSNQPQHF.

The rearrangement links TRBV5-1 to TRBJ2-7; D gene unclear. V was pared by 0 bases and J by 4 bases, with 14 bases between. This CDR3 contains 15 residues. Per the germline V gene, CDR1 is SGHRS and CDR2 is YFSETQ. The DNA of the CDR3 is TGCGCCAGCAGCTTGGCAGCGCTAGGTCCATACGAGCAGTACTTC. Translating gives CASSLAALGPYEQYF.

The CDR3 DNA follows: TGTGCCAGCAGCGTAGGGACAGCGAACACTGAAGCTTTCTTT. Residues: CASSVGTANTEAFF. The V gene is TRBV7-8, the J gene TRBJ1-1; 7 positions agree with TRBD1. Germline CDR1 is SGHVS and CDR2 is FQNEAQ. V gave up 5 bases and J gave up 1 base; unmatched junction bases: 4. The CDR3 runs 14 residues.

The chain combines TRBV11-2 with TRBJ2-1; 7 bases line up with TRBD2. Germline CDR1 and CDR2: SGHAT and FQNNGV. V lost 3 bases, J lost 3 bases, and 5 bases stayed unmatched. This CDR3 comprises 15 residues. The CDR3 coding sequence is TGTGCCAGCAGCTTTCAGCGGGGACTCTACAATGAGCAGTTCTTC. Its translation: CASSFQRGLYNEQFF. Full variable domain (remainder filled in from reference TRBV11-2 and TRBJ2-1): EAGVAQSPRYKIIEKRQSVAFWCNPISGHATLYWYQQILGQGPKLLIQFQNNGVVDDSQLPKDRFSAERLKGVDSTLKIQPAKLEDSAVYLCASSFQRGLYNEQFFGPGTRLTVL.

The chain joins TRBV7-2 to TRBJ1-6; TRBD1 agrees at 9 bases. Germline V CDR1 and CDR2: SGHTA, FQGNSA. V gave up 5 bases and J gave up 9 bases; unmatched junction bases: 5. The CDR3 contains 14 residues. The chain's CDR3 is CASSRRDRVSPLHF. The CDR3 nucleotides are TGTGCCAGCAGCCGCCGGGACAGGGTTTCACCCCTCCACTTT.

The chain couples TRBV20-1 to TRBJ2-1; D gene ambiguous. CDR3 length: 10 residues. Germline assignment: CDR1 DFQATT and CDR2 SNEGSKA (reference sequence). V gave up 6 bases and J gave up 8 bases, with 8 bases separating them. CDR3 DNA: TGCAGTGCGGCCCCACATGAGCAGTTCTTC. Protein product: CSAAPHEQFF.

This chain connects TRBV7-2 to TRBJ2-3, with 7 bases fitting TRBD2. CDR1 and CDR2 from the germline V gene are SGHTA and FQGNSA. V was clipped by 8 bases and J by 2 bases; unmatched bases: 7. The CDR3 has 14 amino acids. The CDR3 loop is CASGRGLATDTQYF. CDR3 DNA sequence: TGTGCCAGCGGGCGGGGGTTAGCCACAGATACGCAGTATTTT. Full variable domain (missing parts from reference TRBV7-2 and TRBJ2-3): GAGVSQSPSNKVTEKGKDVELRCDPISGHTALYWYRQSLGQGLEFLIYFQGNSAPDKSGLPSDRFSAERTGGSVSTLTIQRTQQEDSAVYLCASGRGLATDTQYFGPGTRLTVL.

The chain employs TRBV19 and TRBJ1-3; D gene ambiguous. The V and J ends lost 5 bases and 4 bases respectively, with 9 bases between them. The germline gives CDR1 LNHDA, CDR2 SQIVND (reference sequence). The CDR3 consists of 13 residues. This chain's CDR3 is CASSPRLGNTIYF. The CDR3 coding sequence is TGTGCCAGTAGTCCCCGTCTCGGAAACACCATATATTTT.

The chain is built from TRBV3-1 (or the pseudogene TRBV3-2) and TRBJ2-1; tentatively, D is TRBD2 (6 bases). V lost 1 base, J lost 1 base, and 8 bases lay in between. Germline V gives CDR1 LGHDT, CDR2 YNNKEL (reference sequence). The CDR3 covers 15 residues. The CDR3 DNA reads TGTGCCAGCAGCCAAGCTAGCGTGTCCTACAATGAGCAGTTCTTC. It specifies CASSQASVSYNEQFF.

The chain recombines TRBV28 with TRBJ2-4, with TRBD2 matching over 11 bases. With 3 bases clipped from V and 6 bases from J, the junction kept 4 bases outside the gene matches. The length of the CDR3 is 15 residues. CDR1 is MDHEN, CDR2 SYDVKM, per germline. This CDR3 is CASSFPGLAGNIQYF. The DNA for the CDR3 is TGTGCCAGCAGTTTTCCCGGACTAGCGGGAAACATTCAGTACTTC.

The genes are TRBV27 and TRBJ1-5, with D possibly TRBD1 on 6 matching bases. Trimming cost V 4 bases and J 2 bases, with 6 bases left between them. Germline CDR1 is MNHEY and CDR2 is SMNVEV (reference sequence). This CDR3 region has 13 residues. CDR3 region: CASSSGGNQPQHF. CDR3 nucleotides: TGTGCCAGCAGTTCAGGGGGCAATCAGCCCCAGCATTTT.

The chain links TRBV10-2 to TRBJ2-2, with 8 bases aligning to TRBD2. Germline V gene lookup returns CDR1 WSHSY and CDR2 SAAADI. Trimming cost V 7 bases and J 1 base; bases outside gene matches: 5. CDR3 length: 15 amino acids. CDR3 loop: CASKNSGMNTGELFF. The CDR3 region has the DNA TGCGCCAGCAAAAATAGCGGGATGAACACCGGGGAGCTGTTTTTT.

The rearrangement links TRBV5-8 to TRBJ2-3; TRBD1 is a possible D gene (6 bases). The germline V gene encodes CDR1 SGHTS and CDR2 YDEGEE. The CDR3 extends over 18 amino acids. The V end was cut by 0 bases, the J end by 1 base, with 18 bases between. The CDR3 DNA reads as TGTGCCAGCAGCTTGGCCCCAGGGGCGCACGTCGGCACAGATACGCAGTATTTT. Protein product: CASSLAPGAHVGTDTQYF.

This clone was recorded a few times. The chain employs TRBV5-1 and TRBJ2-7, with a tentative D call TRBD1 (5 bases). V was shortened by 4 bases and J by 6 bases, with 14 bases between the two germline ends. Germline CDR1 and CDR2: SGHRS and YFSETQ. CDR3 length: 13 residues. The chain's CDR3 is CASSPSRVGEQYF. The CDR3 DNA is TGCGCCAGCAGCCCGTCCAGGGTTGGCGAGCAGTACTTC.

The chain has TRBV27 and TRBJ2-1; 8 nucleotides agree with TRBD2. This CDR3 contains 15 residues. The trim removed 0 bases at V and 6 bases at J, leaving 4 bases unmatched. Germline-derived CDR1 and CDR2 are MNHEY and SMNVEV (reference sequence). The CDR3 reads CASSLSRTSSNEQFF. The CDR3 DNA reads as TGTGCCAGCAGTTTATCCCGGACTAGCAGCAATGAGCAGTTCTTC.

The V and J genes are TRBV9 and TRBJ2-1; 8 positions match TRBD2. V trimming: 0 bases; J trimming: 7 bases; junction bases outside the gene matches: 6. The CDR3 sequence is 15 residues long. Germline V CDR1 and CDR2: SGDLS, YYNGEE. CDR3 sequence: CASSVGAGAKNEQFF. CDR3 DNA sequence: TGTGCCAGCAGCGTAGGAGCGGGAGCGAAAAATGAGCAGTTCTTC.

This chain connects TRBV19 to TRBJ2-7; D is possibly TRBD1 (6 bases). Germline V CDR1 and CDR2: LNHDA, SQIVND (reference sequence). The CDR3 extends over 13 amino acids. Trimming left V 5 bases short and J 2 bases short, with 10 bases between. The CDR3 protein is CASSVGDTYEQYF. For the CDR3, the DNA is TGTGCCAGTAGTGTGGGGGACACCTACGAGCAGTACTTC.

V and J are TRBV4-2 and TRBJ1-5; D is uncertain. CDR1 and CDR2 from the germline V gene are LGHNA and YNFKEQ. V lost 0 bases and J lost 5, with 14 bases in between. This CDR3 has 16 residues. CDR3 region: CASSQEGGRKDQPQHF. The CDR3 DNA sequence: TGTGCCAGCAGCCAAGAAGGAGGGAGGAAGGATCAGCCCCAGCATTTT.

V is TRBV18 and J is TRBJ1-5; D may be TRBD1 (6 bases). The CDR3 sequence is 16 residues long. Germline V gene data show CDR1 as KGHSH and CDR2 as LQKENI. V dropped 4 bases and J dropped 0 bases, with 13 bases sitting between them. CDR3 nucleotides: TGTGCCAGCTCACAGTCTACAGGGTATAGCAATCAGCCCCAGCATTTT. Translation: CASSQSTGYSNQPQHF. Combining the CDR3 with reference TRBV18 and TRBJ1-5 gives the whole variable domain NAGVMQNPRHLVRRRGQEARLRCSPMKGHSHVYWYRQLPEEGLKFMVYLQKENIIDESGMPKERFSAEFPKEGPSILRIQQVVRGDSAAYFCASSQSTGYSNQPQHFGDGTRLSIL.

The chain uses TRBV9 and TRBJ1-6, with 8 bases fitting TRBD1. The J segment lost 7 bases and the V segment lost 4 bases, leaving 7 bases of the junction unmatched. This CDR3 is 15 amino acids long. Germline values: CDR1 SGDLS, CDR2 YYNGEE. CDR3 in amino acids: CASSPGQGKNSPLHF. CDR3 sequence (DNA): TGTGCCAGCAGCCCAGGACAGGGCAAGAATTCACCCCTCCACTTT.